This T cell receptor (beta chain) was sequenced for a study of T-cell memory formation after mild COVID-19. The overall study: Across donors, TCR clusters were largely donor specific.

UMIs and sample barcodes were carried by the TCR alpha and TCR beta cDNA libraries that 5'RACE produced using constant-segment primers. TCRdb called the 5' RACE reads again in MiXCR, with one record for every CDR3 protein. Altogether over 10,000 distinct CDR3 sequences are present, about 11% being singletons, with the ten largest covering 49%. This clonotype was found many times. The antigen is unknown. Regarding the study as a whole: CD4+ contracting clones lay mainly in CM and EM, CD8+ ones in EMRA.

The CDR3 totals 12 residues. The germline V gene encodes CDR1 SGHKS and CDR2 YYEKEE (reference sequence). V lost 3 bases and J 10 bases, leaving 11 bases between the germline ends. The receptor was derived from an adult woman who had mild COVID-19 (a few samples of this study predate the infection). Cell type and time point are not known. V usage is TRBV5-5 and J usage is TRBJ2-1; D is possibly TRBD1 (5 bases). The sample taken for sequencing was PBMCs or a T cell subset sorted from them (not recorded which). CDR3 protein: CASSSPGYEQFF. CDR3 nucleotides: TGTGCCAGCAGCTCCCCAGGGTACGAGCAGTTCTTC.